These T cell receptor beta chains were read from a single sample in a study of blood T cells in healthy people across ages. Via MiXCR, TCRdb re-called the 5' RACE reads, giving one row per CDR3 protein. The sample contains 800,000 to 950,000 distinct CDR3 sequences, around 36% of which appear only once. The sample consisted of blood. The receptors stem from a man younger than 30 in good health. CDR3s include the opening cysteine and the closing phenylalanine or tryptophan. A D gene is named only where the DNA matches it firmly. Clone size appears in some rows only: once, few, many, or a class for an expanded clone.

j_call v_call cdr3_length clone_size d_call cdr3_nt cdr3_aa
TRBJ2-4 TRBV6-6 16 . . TGTGCCAGCAGCACAGATACTACTCTAGCCAAAAACATTCAGTACTTC CASSTDTTLAKNIQYF
TRBJ1-5 TRBV20-1 14 few TRBD1 TGCAGTGCTAGCTTAGACAGGGACAATCAGCCCCAGCATTTT CSASLDRDNQPQHF
TRBJ1-2 TRBV10-2 15 . TRBD1 TGCGCCAGTCAGGGGGCGCAGGATCGTAACTATGGCTACACCTTC CASQGAQDRNYGYTF
TRBJ1-6 TRBV12-3/TRBV12-4 16 . . TGTGCCAGCAGTGAAGGGGGGAGCTCCTATAATTCACCCTTCCACTTT CASSEGGSSYNSPFHF
TRBJ2-5 TRBV20-1 14 many TRBD1 TGCAGTGCTAGAGTCCCGGGACAGGGGCTTACCCAGTACTTC CSARVPGQGLTQYF
TRBJ2-7 TRBV7-2 16 few TRBD1 TGTGCCAGCAGCCTCCAGCCCCCCTTGACAGGGCGCGAGCAGTACTTC CASSLQPPLTGREQYF
TRBJ2-3 TRBV7-2 19 . TRBD2 TGTGCCAGCAGCTTATTTGGACTAGCGGCGTCTTCTAGCACAGATACGCAGTATTTT CASSLFGLAASSSTDTQYF
TRBJ1-1 TRBV4-2 15 few . TGTGCCAGCAGCCAAGTCGGGGGCGCCGTGGCTGAAGCTTTCTTT CASSQVGGAVAEAFF
TRBJ2-1 TRBV29-1 14 many . TGCAGCGTTCTCGGGGAAAGCTCCTACAATGAGCAGTTCTTC CSVLGESSYNEQFF
TRBJ2-3 TRBV6-1 17 few TRBD2 TGTGCCAGCAGCCCAAATAGCGGGGGGGCGATGACAGATACGCAGTATTTT CASSPNSGGAMTDTQYF
TRBJ2-3 TRBV24-1 16 . TRBD2 TGTGCCACCAGTGATTTGGCGGCTAGCGGGGTGAAGACGCAGTATTTT CATSDLAASGVKTQYF
TRBJ2-3 TRBV15 16 many . TGTGCCACCAGCAGAGTTTTGAGTAGTGTACCAGATACGCAGTATTTT CATSRVLSSVPDTQYF
TRBJ2-5 TRBV2 12 many . TGTGCCAGCAGTGAAAGTCGAGAGACCCAGTACTTC CASSESRETQYF
TRBJ2-7 TRBV11-2 15 . TRBD2 TGTGCCAGCAGCGGAACTAGCGGGAGGGCTTACGAGCAGTACTTC CASSGTSGRAYEQYF
TRBJ2-1 TRBV6-2/TRBV6-3 15 many . TGTGCCAGCAGTTACCAGGACGGGCGCTACAATGAGCAGTTCTTC CASSYQDGRYNEQFF
TRBJ2-3 TRBV24-1 15 . TRBD1 TGTGCCACCAGCCAAGGGGGCTATAGAACAGATACGCAGTATTTT CATSQGGYRTDTQYF
TRBJ1-1 TRBV5-1 13 . . TGCGCCAGCAGCTGGGTTGGGTTATCTGAAGCTTTCTTT CASSWVGLSEAFF
TRBJ2-3 TRBV4-1 16 few TRBD1 TGCGCCAGCAGCCAAGACCGGGACGGCACAGGGGGTACGCAGTATTTT CASSQDRDGTGGTQYF
TRBJ2-1 TRBV20-1 13 . . TGCAGTTCACAGTCCCGGCTGGGTGGTGAGCAGTTCTTC CSSQSRLGGEQFF
TRBJ2-6 TRBV20-1 14 . . TGCAGTGCCAAGCTCCCCCCTGGGGCCAACGTCCTGACTTTC CSAKLPPGANVLTF
TRBJ2-5 TRBV4-1 15 few . TGCGCCAGCAGCCAAGTTGGGACGTCCGCCGATGAGCAGTACTTC CASSQVGTSADEQYF
TRBJ1-5 TRBV7-6 17 few . TGTGCCAGCAGCTTACGGCCAGGGGAATATAGCAATCAGCCCCAGCATTTT CASSLRPGEYSNQPQHF
TRBJ2-5 TRBV6-2/TRBV6-3 13 . . TGTGCCAGCAGTGACCGGCAGGGAGAGACCCAGTACTTC CASSDRQGETQYF
TRBJ2-3 TRBV4-3 16 few . TGCGCCAGCAGCCGAGGAGGGCCCACTAGCACAGATACGCAGTATTTT CASSRGGPTSTDTQYF
TRBJ1-2 TRBV6-5 13 . . TGTGCCAGCGCCCGGGGCCTCCAGATGGGCTACACCTTC CASARGLQMGYTF
TRBJ2-3 TRBV9 14 . . TGTGCCAGCAGCCCGAACATTGGGGTAGATACGCAGTATTTT CASSPNIGVDTQYF
TRBJ2-2 TRBV5-1 13 . . TGCGCCAGCAGCTTGGAAATCACCGGGGAGCTGTTTTTT CASSLEITGELFF
TRBJ1-3 TRBV5-1 15 . . TGCGCCAGCAGCTTGGAACCTTTCTCTGGAAACACCATATATTTT CASSLEPFSGNTIYF
TRBJ2-3 TRBV6-2/TRBV6-3 18 once TRBD2 TGTGCCAACAGTTACTCCCTAGCGGGGGGACGTTTCACAGATACGCAGTATTTT CANSYSLAGGRFTDTQYF
TRBJ1-2 TRBV5-1 18 few . TGCGCCAGCAGCCCCCGGGGGTCCAGAACCGTAATATTAAATGGCTACACCTTC CASSPRGSRTVILNGYTF
TRBJ2-7 TRBV5-1 15 . . TGCGCCAGCAGCGCCGGCCTTCCGCCCTCCTACGAGCAGTACTTC CASSAGLPPSYEQYF
TRBJ1-2 TRBV5-1 13 many TRBD1 TGTGCCAGCAGTCCACAGGGGAGGGATGGCTACACCTTC CASSPQGRDGYTF
TRBJ2-3 TRBV13 15 many TRBD2 TGTGCCAGCAGCTTAGCCGCCAGCGGGGGGGGTACGCAGTATTTT CASSLAASGGGTQYF
TRBJ1-2 TRBV6-6 14 few . TGTGCCAGCACCTTACGGGAGGGAGTAGATGGCTACACCTTC CASTLREGVDGYTF
TRBJ1-6 TRBV6-6 16 . . TGTGCCAGCAGTTACTCGTTGTGGGGGGCAGATTCACCCCTCCACTTT CASSYSLWGADSPLHF
TRBJ2-7 TRBV10-3 14 . . TGTGCCATCAGTGAACCGGGACAATACTACGAGCAGTACTTC CAISEPGQYYEQYF
TRBJ1-1 TRBV12-3/TRBV12-4 13 . . TGTGCCAGCACCCTCTCGGGTATCACTGAAGCTTTCTTT CASTLSGITEAFF
TRBJ2-1 TRBV12-3/TRBV12-4 14 . TRBD2 TGTGCCAGCAAACCGGGACTAGCTAACAATGAGCAGTTCTTC CASKPGLANNEQFF
TRBJ2-5 TRBV12-3/TRBV12-4 13 few . TGTGCCAGCAGTACGGACAGACGATGGGAGCAGTACTTC CASSTDRRWEQYF
TRBJ1-2 TRBV12-3/TRBV12-4 13 many . TGTGCCAGCAGCCAAACCCCAGGGCGAGGCTACACCTTC CASSQTPGRGYTF
TRBJ2-6 TRBV27 17 few . TGTGCCAGCAGCCCCCGGGCAGTCAGCTCTGGGGCCAACGTCCTGACTTTC CASSPRAVSSGANVLTF
TRBJ2-1 TRBV14 16 few TRBD1 TGTGCCAGCAGCCAAGTTCCGGGACAGATATACAATGAGCAGTTCTTC CASSQVPGQIYNEQFF
TRBJ2-5 TRBV2 16 few TRBD2 TGTGCCAGCAGAAAACGACTAGCGGGGGATCAAGAGACCCAGTACTTC CASRKRLAGDQETQYF
TRBJ2-1 TRBV4-3 15 . . TGCGCCAGCAGCCAAGATCACCGGGACTACAATGAGCAGTTCTTC CASSQDHRDYNEQFF
TRBJ2-3 TRBV5-4 15 few . TGTGCCAGCAGGCGTGATGGAACCCGCACAGATACGCAGTATTTT CASRRDGTRTDTQYF
TRBJ2-5 TRBV6-6 12 few . TGTGCCAGCAGTTACACCGAAGGGACCCAGTACTTC CASSYTEGTQYF
TRBJ1-5 TRBV20-1 13 few . TGCAGTGCTAGCAGGGCTAGCAATCAGCCCCAGCATTTT CSASRASNQPQHF
TRBJ2-2 TRBV7-9 16 few TRBD2 TGTGCCAGCAGCTTAGGCGGGGGGTCGAACACCGGGGAGCTGTTTTTT CASSLGGGSNTGELFF
TRBJ2-2 TRBV24-1 12 many . TGTGCCACCGGGGCGAACACCGGGGAGCTGTTTTTT CATGANTGELFF
TRBJ2-1 TRBV6-1 14 . TRBD2 TGTGCCAGCAGGACAAGCGGGAATACTGGTGAGCAGTTCTTC CASRTSGNTGEQFF
TRBJ2-5 TRBV4-2 16 . . TGTGCCAGCAGCCAAGAAAGCGGAGCCCGGCTGGGGACCCAGTACTTC CASSQESGARLGTQYF
TRBJ2-7 TRBV5-1 16 . . TGCGCCAGCAGTTGGTCTAAGGGCAGCTTAAACTACGAGCAGTACTTC CASSWSKGSLNYEQYF
TRBJ2-1 TRBV7-2 15 few TRBD1 TGTGCCAGCAGCTTAGCTAGGGACAGTTACAATGAGCAGTTCTTC CASSLARDSYNEQFF
TRBJ2-6 TRBV4-1 18 few TRBD1 TGCGCCAGCAGCCCCCGGACAGGGAAGGACTCTGGGGCCAACGTCCTGACTTTC CASSPRTGKDSGANVLTF
TRBJ2-1 TRBV7-2 20 . TRBD2 TGTGCCAGCAGCCAGGGACTGCTAGCGGGGGGGAAGAACACCTACAATGAGCAGTTCTTC CASSQGLLAGGKNTYNEQFF